This record concerns one T cell receptor (beta chain) sequence. As yet, its antigen is unknown. Each cell subset's genomic DNA was divided evenly among several immunoSEQ plates. This table comes from immunoSEQ multiplex PCR, and its TCRdb copy is limited to in-frame clones, with some not included. The data hold some 500,000 clones, with 95% to 97% observed a single time. The data were taken from a study of shared clonotypes between healthy human individuals. Overall study results and limits: Some clonotypes were shared by all four sorted-subset donors, while others were not shared. The non-shared ones had lower generation probabilities than the shared ones.

CDR3 size: 14 residues. V was trimmed by 5 bases and J by 7 bases, leaving 14 bases between them. Germline-derived CDR1 and CDR2 are SEHNR and FQNEAQ (reference sequence). V gene TRBV7-9 combines with J gene TRBJ1-4; no firm D call. The sample comprised naive CD4+ T cells sorted from blood. Sample subset: CD45RA+ positively selected. This TCR was recovered from a woman in her twenties or thirties in good health. In DNA, the CDR3 is TGTGCCAGCAGCCGAAGCGGTCATAGTGAAAAACTGTTTTTT. This sequence encodes CASSRSGHSEKLFF.